This T cell receptor beta chain derives from a study of human T cells and chemical hapten exposure. Ten or more counts support this clonotype. MiXCR, run by TCRdb on the RACE reads, gives a single entry per CDR3 protein. Of about 380,000 distinct CDR3 sequences detected, about 5.1% appear once; the ten largest clones hold just over 2.5%. The CDR3 is made up of 12 amino acids. V dropped 4 bases and J dropped 7 bases, with 8 bases sitting between them. Germline V gene lookup returns CDR1 SGHAT and CDR2 FQNNGV. Time point indicated: pre-sensitization, week 0. Treatment: therapeutic diphenylcyclopropenone sensitization with weekly scalp DPC.

This rearrangement joins TRBV11-2 to TRBJ2-1; D may be TRBD1 (5 bases). The TCR originated in a woman between 45 and 60 years old with alopecia areata. Some clones in this sample may be carry-over from other donors' samples. Here the sequenced sample was whole blood, taken in connection with sensitization to the hapten diphenylcyclopropenone (DPC). The CDR3 nucleotides read TGTGCCAGCAGCTCGACAGAAAATGAGCAGTTCTTC. Protein product: CASSSTENEQFF.